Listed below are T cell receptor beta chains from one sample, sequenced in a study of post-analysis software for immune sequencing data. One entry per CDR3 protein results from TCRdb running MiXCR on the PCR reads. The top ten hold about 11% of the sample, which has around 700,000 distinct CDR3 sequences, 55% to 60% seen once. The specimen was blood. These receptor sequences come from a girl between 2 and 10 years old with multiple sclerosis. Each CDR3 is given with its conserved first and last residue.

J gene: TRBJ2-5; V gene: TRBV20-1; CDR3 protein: CSAEGGGQETQYF
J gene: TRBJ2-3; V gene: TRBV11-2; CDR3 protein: CASSPIGQGDTDTQYF
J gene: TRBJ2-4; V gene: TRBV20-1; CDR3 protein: CSARWDRGREQYF
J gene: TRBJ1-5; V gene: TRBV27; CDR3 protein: CASSLGGAAQPQHF
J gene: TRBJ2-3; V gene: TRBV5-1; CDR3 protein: CASKLLDSHFTDTQYF
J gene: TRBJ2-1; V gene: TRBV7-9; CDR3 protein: CASSSPSGQEYNEQFF
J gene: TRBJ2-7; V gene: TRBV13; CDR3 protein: CASSSGTSRVKGYEQYF
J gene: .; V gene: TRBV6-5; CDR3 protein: CASSYRQLKETQYF
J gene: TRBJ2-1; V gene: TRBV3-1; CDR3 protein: CASSQGTTAYNEQFF
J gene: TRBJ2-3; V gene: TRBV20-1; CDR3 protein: CSAGRGTDTQYF
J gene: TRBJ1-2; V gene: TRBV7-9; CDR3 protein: CASSYQPGGHYGYTF
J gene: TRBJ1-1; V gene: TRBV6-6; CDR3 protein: CASSSGQGGTEAFF
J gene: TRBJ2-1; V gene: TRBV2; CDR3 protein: CATGPGRHNEQFF
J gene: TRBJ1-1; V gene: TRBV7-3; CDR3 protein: CASSPTGTGGAEAFF
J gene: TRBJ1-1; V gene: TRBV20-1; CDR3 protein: CSARNTGSLFMNTEAFF
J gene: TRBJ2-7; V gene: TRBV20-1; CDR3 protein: CSARDPGGFSYEQYF
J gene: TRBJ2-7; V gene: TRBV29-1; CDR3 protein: CSVVWLVEQYF
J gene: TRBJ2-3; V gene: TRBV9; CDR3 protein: CASSVEERGTDTQYF
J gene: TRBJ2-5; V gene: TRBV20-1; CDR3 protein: CSAKGSGGAFQETQYF
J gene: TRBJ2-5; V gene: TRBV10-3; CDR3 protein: CAIGLGPAETQYF
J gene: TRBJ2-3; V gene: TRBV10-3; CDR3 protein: CAISESGPRSTDTQYF
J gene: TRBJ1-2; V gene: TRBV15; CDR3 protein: CATSREPPRGDGYTF
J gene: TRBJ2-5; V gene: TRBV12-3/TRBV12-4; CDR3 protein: CASSLVPTSRETQYF
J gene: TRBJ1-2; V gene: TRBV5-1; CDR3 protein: CASSLDRDYGYTF
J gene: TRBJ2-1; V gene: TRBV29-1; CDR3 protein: CSVEDQRSSYNEQFF
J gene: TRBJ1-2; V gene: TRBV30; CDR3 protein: CAWRRDRPYGYTF
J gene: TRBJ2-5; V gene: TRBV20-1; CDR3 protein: CSARAGTTRETQYF
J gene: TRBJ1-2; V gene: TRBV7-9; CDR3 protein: CASSLAEGAHGYTF
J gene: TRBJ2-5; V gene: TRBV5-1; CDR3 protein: CASRARLAGGPKTQYF
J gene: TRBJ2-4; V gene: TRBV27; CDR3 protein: CASRERVLAKNIQYF
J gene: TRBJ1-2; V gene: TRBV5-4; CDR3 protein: CASSLVGQGVGYTF
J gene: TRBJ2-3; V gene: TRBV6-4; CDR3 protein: CASSWTRADTQYF
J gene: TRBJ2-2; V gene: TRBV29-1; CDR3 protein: CSVEDSRGQGVTGELFF
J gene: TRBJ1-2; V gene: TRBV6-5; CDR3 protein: CASSPARVPRYTF
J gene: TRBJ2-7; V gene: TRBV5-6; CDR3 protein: CASTPGWESYEQYF
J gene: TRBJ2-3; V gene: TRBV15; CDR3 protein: CATSSGPPDTQYF
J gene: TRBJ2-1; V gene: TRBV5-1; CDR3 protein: CASSSDGAASFEQFF
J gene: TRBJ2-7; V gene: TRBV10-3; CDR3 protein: CAISAGPGRGAHEQYF
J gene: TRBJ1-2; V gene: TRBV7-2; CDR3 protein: CASRLREAHGYTF
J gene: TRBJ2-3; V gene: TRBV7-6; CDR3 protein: CASSLDGLANTDTRYF
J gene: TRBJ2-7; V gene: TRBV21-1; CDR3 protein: CASSRTSGATDSKSYEQYF
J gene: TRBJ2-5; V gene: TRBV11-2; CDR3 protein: CASSSGTSGSQETQYF
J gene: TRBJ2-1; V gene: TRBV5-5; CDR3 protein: CASSPRGGALETQFF
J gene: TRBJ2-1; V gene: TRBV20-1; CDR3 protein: CSAPRLAGGDYNEQFF
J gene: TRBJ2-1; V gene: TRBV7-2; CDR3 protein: CASSLSDREQFF
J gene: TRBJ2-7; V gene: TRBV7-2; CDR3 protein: CASSLAPGSYEQYF
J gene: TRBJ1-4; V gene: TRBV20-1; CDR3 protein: CSARTGQGQVFF
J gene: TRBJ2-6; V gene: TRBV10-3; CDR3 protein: CASRGQGASGANVLTF
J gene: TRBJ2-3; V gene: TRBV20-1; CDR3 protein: CSARVGERGGGHPDTQYF
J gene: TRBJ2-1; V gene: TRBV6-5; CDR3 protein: CASSYSPTSGIYNEQFF
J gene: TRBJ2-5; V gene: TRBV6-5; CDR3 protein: CASSSPAVDGETQYF
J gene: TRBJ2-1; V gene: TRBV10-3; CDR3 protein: CAISELGLDHGNEQFF
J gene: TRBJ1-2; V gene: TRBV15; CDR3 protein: CATSRETDGYTF